The 26 T cell receptor beta chains in this list originate from one sample, sequenced in a study of shared clonotypes between healthy human individuals (dated by TCRdb to 2020 to 2021). Receptors were amplified or captured by the immunoSEQ multiplex PCR assay. The source is immuneACCESS, and TCRdb retained only in-frame sequences with V and J called. Part of the clones is not carried over; for the studies checked, unresolved V genes explain less than half of this, and the remainder is unexplained. The sample yields over a million clones; approximately 80% were counted once. Roughly 0.56% of the sample is in the top ten clones. The sample taken for sequencing was memory CD4+ T cells from PBMCs. Interpreted using the paper, the cell subset or site label stands for: CD45RA-negative fraction. The receptors shown here come from a man aged 18 to 29 in good health. Some clones in this sample may be carry-over from other donors' samples.

This chain connects TRBV10-1 to TRBJ2-7, with D perhaps matching TRBD1 or TRBD2 (5 bases each). Germline CDR1 reads WNHNN; CDR2 reads SYGVQD (reference sequence). The CDR3 has 20 residues. With 0 bases removed from V and 5 bases from J, the gap between germline ends came to 29 bases. CDR3 sequence reads: CASSESGWGSGRDPFDEQYF. Here the CDR3 DNA reads TGCGCCAGCAGTGAGTCGGGCTGGGGGTCGGGACGGGATCCCTTCGACGAGCAGTACTTC.

This clone occurred a few times. V usage is TRBV5-6 and J usage is TRBJ2-1; 8 bases align to TRBD2. The germline V gene has CDR1 SGHDT and CDR2 YYEEEE. The CDR3 has 16 residues. The trim removed 3 bases at V and 9 bases at J, leaving 14 bases unmatched. CDR3 nucleotides: TGTGCCAGCAGCTCGAGAAAACTAGCGGAGGGGGTTGAGCAGTTCTTC. It encodes CASSSRKLAEGVEQFF.

This clone has just one count. This rearrangement joins TRBV18 to TRBJ1-3; 8 bases map to TRBD1. CDR3 length: 15 residues. Germline V gene data show CDR1 as KGHSH and CDR2 as LQKENI. J lost 2 bases, V lost 6 bases, and 6 bases had no gene match. The CDR3 spells CASSSTGAPGNTIYF. Written as DNA, the CDR3 is TGTGCCAGCTCCTCGACAGGGGCCCCTGGAAACACCATATATTTT.

This chain uses TRBV5-1 with TRBJ2-1, with 7 bases aligning to TRBD1. This CDR3 is built from 14 residues. The junction had 6 bases not matched to a gene; V was cut back by 0 bases and J by 9 bases. Germline CDR1 and CDR2: SGHRS and YFSETQ. The CDR3 DNA is TGCGCCAGCAGCTTGGGGACAGGTTCGGGTGAGCAGTTCTTC. Its translation is CASSLGTGSGEQFF.

The chain combines TRBV5-4 with TRBJ2-6; D is unclear. Trimming left V 4 bases short and J 1 base short, with 9 bases between. The CDR3 totals 15 residues. Germline V CDR1 and CDR2: SGHNT, YYREEE (reference sequence). CDR3: CASSPDASGANVLTF. CDR3 DNA sequence: TGTGCCAGCAGCCCAGACGCATCTGGGGCCAACGTCCTGACTTTC.

To note about this clone: Other DNA sequences from this sample encode an identical CDR3 as well. The chain combines TRBV11-2 with TRBJ2-3; 9 positions match TRBD1. This CDR3 has 14 amino acids. Trimming removed 3 bases from V and 5 bases from J; junction bases left unmatched: 3. CDR1 and CDR2 (germline): SGHAT, FQNNGV. The CDR3 here is CASSLGQGGDTQYF. CDR3 in DNA: TGTGCCAGCAGCTTGGGACAGGGAGGAGATACGCAGTATTTT.

This clone was observed once. V usage is TRBV9 and J usage is TRBJ2-6; no clear D. This CDR3 spans 16 amino acids. Germline V lookup: CDR1 SGDLS, CDR2 YYNGEE. V dropped 0 bases and J dropped 0 bases, with 7 bases sitting between them. The DNA of the CDR3 is TGTGCCAGCAGCGTAGAATCTCGCTCTGGGGCCAACGTCCTGACTTTC. As protein: CASSVESRSGANVLTF.

This chain connects TRBV4-1 to TRBJ1-2, with D hard to call. CDR1 and CDR2 from the germline V gene are MGHRA and YSYEKL. The CDR3 runs to 15 residues. The ends were cut back, 3 bases at V and 2 bases at J, with 13 bases in the middle. DNA of the CDR3: TGCGCCAGCAGCCAGGAACGGGTCCGAAACTATGGCTACACCTTC. Protein product: CASSQERVRNYGYTF.

The chain carries TRBV18 and TRBJ2-3; D unclear. This CDR3 is 15 amino acids long. Per the germline V gene, CDR1 is KGHSH and CDR2 is LQKENI. V gave up 6 bases and J gave up 1 base, with 14 bases separating them. This CDR3 is CASSLNLPRTDTQYF. CDR3 coding DNA: TGTGCCAGCTCCCTTAACCTCCCGCGCACAGATACGCAGTATTTT.

The gene calls are TRBV7-9 and TRBJ2-5; the D call may be TRBD1 or TRBD2 (5 bases each). Trimming took 5 bases from V and 11 from J, leaving 27 bases between them. The CDR3 is 16 residues long. Germline V gives CDR1 SEHNR, CDR2 FQNEAQ (reference sequence). CDR3 sequence (DNA): TGTGCCAGCAGCATCCGAGGGGCAGGCCTCGAAGAGAGACAGTACTTC. As protein: CASSIRGAGLEERQYF.

The V and J genes are TRBV5-6 and TRBJ2-7; D gene uncertain. This CDR3 comprises 14 residues. V was pared by 0 bases and J by 1 base, with 8 bases between. CDR1 is SGHDT and CDR2 is YYEEEE in the germline V gene. CDR3 protein: CASSLAPASYEQYF. CDR3 nucleotides: TGTGCCAGCAGCTTGGCTCCTGCTTCCTACGAGCAGTACTTC.

There are a few counts of this clone. The rearrangement links TRBV4-2 to TRBJ2-3; D is ambiguous. The CDR3 spans 15 residues. V lost 0 bases and J lost 3, with 10 bases in between. Germline V gives CDR1 LGHNA, CDR2 YNFKEQ. CDR3 loop: CASSQESTATDTQYF. The CDR3 DNA is TGTGCCAGCAGCCAAGAAAGTACAGCAACAGATACGCAGTATTTT.

A remark on this clone: It is likely a read error: a sequence one base away is far more abundant. The chain uses TRBV9 and TRBJ1-3; no clear D. Trimming removed 1 base at V and 2 bases at J, with 4 bases between. The CDR3 extends over 13 amino acids. In germline, CDR1 is SGDLS, CDR2 YYNGEE. CDR3 nucleotide sequence: TGTGCCAGCAGCGTAAGCACTGGAAACACCATATATTTT. Amino acids: CASSVSTGNTIYF. Drawing the rest from reference TRBV9 and TRBJ1-3, the complete variable domain is DSGVTQTPKHLITATGQRVTLRCSPRSGDLSVYWYQQSLDQGLQFLIQYYNGEERAKGNILERFSAQQFPDLHSELNLSSLELGDSALYFCASSVSTGNTIYFGEGSWLTVV.

The sample holds a few counts of this clone. The chain joins TRBV28 to TRBJ2-6; D is possibly TRBD1 (5 bases). CDR3 size: 12 residues. Germline V gives CDR1 MDHEN, CDR2 SYDVKM. The V and J ends lost 5 bases and 9 bases respectively, with 8 bases between them. The CDR3: CASSQGGNVLTF. As DNA, the CDR3 is TGTGCCAGCAGTCAGGGTGGCAACGTCCTGACTTTC.

V gene TRBV15 combines with J gene TRBJ2-7; unclear D gene. CDR1 LNHNV and CDR2 YYDKDF come from the germline V gene (reference sequence). The CDR3 totals 16 residues. The V end lost 3 bases, the J end lost 2 bases, and 17 bases lay between the germline ends. CDR3 loop: CATSRSGEGKPYEQYF. The CDR3 coding sequence is TGTGCCACCAGCAGGTCCGGAGAAGGAAAGCCCTACGAGCAGTACTTC.

There are a few counts of this clone. This sequence joins TRBV7-9 and TRBJ1-2; maybe TRBD1 (5 bases). The V gene lost 7 bases and the J gene lost 2 bases, with 11 bases spanning the gap. In germline, CDR1 is SEHNR, CDR2 FQNEAQ (reference sequence). The CDR3 totals 13 residues. The CDR3 sequence: CASTQEGNYGYTF. DNA for the CDR3: TGTGCCAGCACCCAGGAGGGGAACTATGGCTACACCTTC.

The chain couples TRBV11-2 to TRBJ2-2, with TRBD2 as a possible D gene (5 bases). The CDR3 has 16 amino acids. With 4 bases removed from V and 3 bases from J, the gap between germline ends came to 15 bases. From germline, CDR1 is SGHAT and CDR2 FQNNGV. Here the CDR3 reads CASSWQLLADTGELFF. The DNA for the CDR3 is TGTGCCAGCAGCTGGCAACTGCTAGCCGACACCGGGGAGCTGTTTTTT. Combining the CDR3 with reference TRBV11-2 and TRBJ2-2 gives the whole variable domain EAGVAQSPRYKIIEKRQSVAFWCNPISGHATLYWYQQILGQGPKLLIQFQNNGVVDDSQLPKDRFSAERLKGVDSTLKIQPAKLEDSAVYLCASSWQLLADTGELFFGEGSRLTVL.

CDR3 sequence: CASRIDYEQYF. The CDR3 DNA reads as TGCGCCAGCAGGATTGACTACGAGCAGTACTTC. The V and J genes are TRBV5-1 and TRBJ2-7; no definite D call. Trimming took off 5 bases at V and 3 bases at J, with 6 bases between the two ends. The CDR3 has 11 residues. Germline-derived CDR1 and CDR2 are SGHRS and YFSETQ.

The chain recombines TRBV28 with TRBJ2-5; perhaps TRBD2 as D (6 bases). The germline V and J ends were trimmed by 2 bases and 0 bases, with 13 bases remaining between them. The germline V gene has CDR1 MDHEN and CDR2 SYDVKM. The CDR3 runs to 16 residues. CDR3 residues: CASSLGGMGYQETQYF. The CDR3, as DNA: TGTGCCAGCAGTTTAGGCGGGATGGGATACCAAGAGACCCAGTACTTC.

This clone was seen only once. J is TRBJ2-7 and V is TRBV6-6, with a weak D call TRBD2 (6 bases). Germline V lookup: CDR1 MNHNY, CDR2 SVGAGI (reference sequence). The CDR3 contains 13 residues. The V and J ends lost 7 bases and 3 bases respectively, with 13 bases between them. The CDR3 sequence is CASIDGGFYEQYF. The CDR3 nucleotides read TGTGCCAGCATCGATGGGGGGTTCTACGAGCAGTACTTC.

The table lists this clone with a count of one. The chain has TRBV4-1 and TRBJ2-2; D not resolved. This CDR3 comprises 14 residues. The V end lost 8 bases, the J end lost 5 bases, and 15 bases lay between the germline ends. Germline V gene sequence: CDR1 MGHRA, CDR2 YSYEKL. The CDR3 nucleotides read TGCGCCAGCCGCTACCTAGGTCGAACCGGGGAGCTGTTTTTT. It is translated as CASRYLGRTGELFF.

This sequence joins TRBV9 and TRBJ2-2; tentatively, D is TRBD1 (6 bases). V shed 4 bases and J shed 5 bases, with 15 bases lying between them. Per the germline V gene, CDR1 is SGDLS and CDR2 is YYNGEE. This CDR3 contains 15 residues. The CDR3 bases are TGTGCCAGCAGCTCCGGGACAATGGGGACCGGGGAGCTGTTTTTT. Its protein product is CASSSGTMGTGELFF.

This chain joins TRBV7-3 and TRBJ1-1, with TRBD1 matching over 8 bases. Germline loops: CDR1 SGHTA, CDR2 FQGTGA. The junction had 7 bases not matched to a gene; V was cut back by 2 bases and J by 5 bases. The CDR3 length is 15 residues. The CDR3 loop reads CASSLGQGGRTEAFF. CDR3 nucleotides: TGTGCCAGCAGCTTAGGACAGGGAGGACGGACTGAAGCTTTCTTT.

This clone was found a few times. The chain recombines TRBV5-4 with TRBJ2-1; TRBD1 matches 7 bases. This CDR3 is 12 amino acids long. Germline CDR1 is SGHNT and CDR2 is YYREEE (reference sequence). The ends lost 9 bases at V and 5 bases at J; junction bases unmatched: 5. As DNA, the CDR3 is TGTGCCATATCCACAGGGGACAATGAGCAGTTCTTC. Encoded protein: CAISTGDNEQFF.

The CDR3 DNA reads TGTGCCAGCAGCTTAATAGGACAGGTCCTATATGGCTACACCTTC. Translated, it gives CASSLIGQVLYGYTF. The chain employs TRBV7-2 and TRBJ1-2, with 7 bases matching TRBD1. There are 15 residues in the CDR3. The germline V gene encodes CDR1 SGHTA and CDR2 FQGNSA. V lost 2 bases and J lost 5; bases outside the gene matches: 8.

On this clone itself: The sample has other DNA sequences that encode this CDR3 too. V usage is TRBV5-4 and J usage is TRBJ2-7; 12 bases fit TRBD1. Trimming took 0 bases from V and 6 from J; bases not matched to a gene: 7. Per the germline V gene, CDR1 is SGHNT and CDR2 is YYREEE (reference sequence). This CDR3 is 16 amino acids long. DNA of the CDR3: TGTGCCAGCAGCTTGGCACCGGGACAGGGGGCGGGCGAGCAGTACTTC. It is translated as CASSLAPGQGAGEQYF.